This record concerns one T cell receptor beta chain sequence. The cohort comprised adults aged roughly 18 to 95 years residing in approximately 25 US areas. Clinical history reported by participants formed the basis on which cohorts were assigned. This specimen belongs to a study of blood T cell repertoires in COVID-19. For the study at large: Acute and convalescent COVID-19 specimens originated in the United States, Italy and Spain.

The method was immunoSEQ multiplex PCR; TCRdb's version includes in-frame clones alone and lacks a portion of them. The sample carries approximately 300,000 clones, more than 70% recorded once. The CDR3 contains 14 residues. Per germline, CDR1 SEHNR and CDR2 FQNEAQ (reference sequence). Trimming cost V 6 bases and J 0 bases, with 11 bases left between them. The sequenced sample consisted of PBMCs or T cells enriched from blood (not recorded which). The V call is TRBV7-9, the J call TRBJ1-1; D is ambiguous. The receptor comes from a woman aged 25 to 39 who had recovered from COVID-19. This chain's CDR3 is CASRSDAMNTEAFF. CDR3 coding DNA: TGTGCCAGCAGGAGCGACGCTATGAACACTGAAGCTTTCTTT.